This TCR beta chain was profiled in a study of control samples from healthy donors and cancer patients (TCRdb year 2020). As for this clone: Its cognate antigen has yet to be identified. Base qualities are not recorded, but no much larger clone differs from it by a single base.

The CDR3 runs 15 residues from the cysteine to the phenylalanine. Only the CDR3 portion is preserved as DNA: 45 bases, with reading frame beginning at the first base. Trimming leaves V shorter by 3 bases and J shorter by 7 bases, with the junction holding 12 bases beyond the gene matches. For CDR1 and CDR2, the germline V gene lists SGDLS and YYNGEE. Receptor amplification or capture employed the immunoSEQ multiplex PCR assay. TCRdb took this table from immuneACCESS and kept in-frame rearrangements with V and J called. Such tables lack part of the clones; where checked against another copy, unresolved V genes explain under half of the gap, and the rest is unexplained. Within this sample are tens of thousands of clones, with about 85% of them counted one time only. The ten largest clonotypes hold around 14% of the sample.

The sequence was obtained from a woman aged 70 to 79 in good health. Sequencing was carried out using blood. The chain couples TRBV9 to TRBJ1-2, with 7 central nucleotides matching TRBD1. The base sequence is TGTGCCAGCAGCGCAGATCCGGGACAGCGCAGTGGCTACACCTTC. This codes for CASSADPGQRSGYTF.